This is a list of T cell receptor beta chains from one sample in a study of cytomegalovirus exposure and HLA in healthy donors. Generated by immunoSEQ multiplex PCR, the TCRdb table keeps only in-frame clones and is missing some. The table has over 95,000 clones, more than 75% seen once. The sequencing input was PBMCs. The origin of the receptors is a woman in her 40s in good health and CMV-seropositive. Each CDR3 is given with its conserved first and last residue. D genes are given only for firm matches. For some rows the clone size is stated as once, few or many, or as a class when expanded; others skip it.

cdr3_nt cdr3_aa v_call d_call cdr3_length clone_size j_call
TGTGCCAGCAGGTTAGCGGGGAGAACCTACGAGCAGTACTTC CASRLAGRTYEQYF TRBV6-1 TRBD2 14 few TRBJ2-7
TGTGCCAGTGCGCCCGGGTCTGGAGAAAAACTGTTTTTT CASAPGSGEKLFF TRBV6-4 NA 13 NA TRBJ1-4
TGTGCCAGCAGCCACTATCTAACGGGGGGATACAATGAGCAGTTCTTC CASSHYLTGGYNEQFF TRBV7-8 TRBD2 16 NA TRBJ2-1
TGTGCCAGCAGCCCAGCGGGGGCCGTAGAGACCCAGTACTTC CASSPAGAVETQYF TRBV7-9 TRBD2 14 NA TRBJ2-5
TGCGCCAGCAGCTTATCGGACAGGCGACGCTCTGGGGCCAACGTCCTGACTTTC CASSLSDRRRSGANVLTF TRBV5-1 TRBD1 18 NA TRBJ2-6
TGTGCCAGCAGCGTCCGGCCGACAGGGCCCTACACCTTC CASSVRPTGPYTF TRBV5-6 TRBD1 13 NA TRBJ1-2
TGTGCCAGCAGCCCACAGGGGGGCCCCTACGAGCAGTACTTC CASSPQGGPYEQYF TRBV11-2 TRBD1 14 NA TRBJ2-7
TGTGCCAGCAGCTTGCAGGGGGCGATTGGCTACACCTTC CASSLQGAIGYTF TRBV5-6 TRBD1 13 few TRBJ1-2
TGTGCCAGCAGTGAAGGCTCAGGGTTAGCCAAAAACATTCAGTACTTC CASSEGSGLAKNIQYF TRBV2 NA 16 once TRBJ2-4
TGTGCCAGCAGTGAAGGTCAGATTAGCAATCAGCCCCAGCATTTT CASSEGQISNQPQHF TRBV2 NA 15 few TRBJ1-5
TGCAGTGGGCACAGGGTGGGTATTCAGTTCTTC CSGHRVGIQFF TRBV20-1 NA 11 NA TRBJ2-1
TGTGCCAGCAGTCTGACAAGGGGGACTGAAGCTTTCTTT CASSLTRGTEAFF TRBV28 NA 13 NA TRBJ1-1
TGTGCCAGTAGTTCCCTTGGCGGGGGGGCGGAGACCCAGTACTTC CASSSLGGGAETQYF TRBV19 TRBD2 15 NA TRBJ2-5
TGTGCCAGCAGTGAAGGTGATCGGGGAGACACCATATATTTT CASSEGDRGDTIYF TRBV25-1 NA 14 NA TRBJ1-3
TGTGCCACCAGCACCGCCCCGACAGGGCATGAAAAACTGTTTTTT CATSTAPTGHEKLFF TRBV15 TRBD1 15 NA TRBJ1-4
TGTGCCAGCAGTTTGACTGACGGAAGCTCCTACGAGCAGTACTTC CASSLTDGSSYEQYF TRBV6-5 NA 15 few TRBJ2-7
TGTGCCAGCAGCGCCGGGGCGGGGGCCAACGAGCAGTACTTC CASSAGAGANEQYF TRBV5-8 NA 14 NA TRBJ2-7
TGTGCCAGCTCACCTCCAGGGCCCCGTTATGCTCAGCCCCAGCATTTT CASSPPGPRYAQPQHF TRBV18 NA 16 NA TRBJ1-5
TGTGCCAGCAGCCATGGGAGGGCAGATACGCAGTATTTT CASSHGRADTQYF TRBV11-1 TRBD2 13 few TRBJ2-3
TGTGCCACCAGCACCCCCCCCGGGGGTACCGGGGAGCTGTTTTTT CATSTPPGGTGELFF TRBV15 NA 15 NA TRBJ2-2
TGTGCCAGCAGTGTTGGGTTACGGGACTTGAAACAGCATTTT CASSVGLRDLKQHF TRBV6-1 NA 14 many TRBJ1-5
TGCGCCAGCAGCTTGTGGCTTACCTACGAGCAGTACTTC CASSLWLTYEQYF TRBV5-1 NA 13 NA TRBJ2-7
TGTGCCAGCAGTGAGACAGGGGTCGAAAAACTGTTTTTT CASSETGVEKLFF TRBV25-1 TRBD1 13 few TRBJ1-4
TGTGCCAGCAGTGTCGGGACAGTGCCCTCCTACGAGCAGTACTTC CASSVGTVPSYEQYF TRBV6-1 TRBD1 15 NA TRBJ2-7
TGTGCCAGCAGTTACGCCGAAGGGGGCTCAGGCGAAAAACTGTTTTTT CASSYAEGGSGEKLFF TRBV6-6 TRBD1 16 NA TRBJ1-4
TGCAGCGCCCAGCGGGGGGCGGTGAACGGGGAGCTGTTTTTT CSAQRGAVNGELFF TRBV29-1 TRBD2 14 NA TRBJ2-2
TGTGCCAGCAGTTTGTCCGAGGGCTGGCGAACTGAAGCTTTCTTT CASSLSEGWRTEAFF TRBV27 NA 15 NA TRBJ1-1
TGTGCCTGGAGTGACCGAGACAGATATAATGAAAAGGTGTTTTTT CAWSDRDRYNEKVFF TRBV30 NA 15 NA TRBJ1-4
TGTGCCAGCAGCTCCATAGCAAACACTGAAGCTTTCTTT CASSSIANTEAFF TRBV7-3 NA 13 many TRBJ1-1
TGTGCCAGCAGCTTAGTGGGGGCAGGGGCCACCCACACTGAAGCTTTCTTT CASSLVGAGATHTEAFF TRBV7-2 NA 17 NA TRBJ1-1
TGTGCCACCAACCCGGCGGGGTCGAGCACTGAAGCTTTCTTT CATNPAGSSTEAFF TRBV15 NA 14 NA TRBJ1-1
TGTGCCAGCAGTCCCCGGACTGCAACGGAAAACATTCAGTACTTC CASSPRTATENIQYF TRBV2 NA 15 NA TRBJ2-4
TGCAGCGTTTGGGGCAGGGGCCACAAAGAGACCCAGTACTTC CSVWGRGHKETQYF TRBV29-1 NA 14 NA TRBJ2-5
TGTGCCGACAGGGGGGTTGACACCGGGGAGCTGTTTTTT CADRGVDTGELFF TRBV28 TRBD1 13 few TRBJ2-2
TGTGCCAGCAGCGGCAGGGCTACGCTGGGTGAAAAACTGTTTTTT CASSGRATLGEKLFF TRBV7-2 NA 15 NA TRBJ1-4
TGTGCCACCAGTCCCAATAGACAGGGAGGAAACACCATATATTTT CATSPNRQGGNTIYF TRBV15 TRBD1 15 NA TRBJ1-3
TGCAGCTCGGACAATGGCTACACCTTC CSSDNGYTF TRBV29-1 NA 9 NA TRBJ1-2
TGTGCCAGCAGCGTGGACACTAACTATGGCTACACCTTC CASSVDTNYGYTF TRBV9 NA 13 NA TRBJ1-2
TGTGCCAGCAGCCGCTCTCAGGTGGGCTACGAGCAGTACTTC CASSRSQVGYEQYF TRBV9 NA 14 NA TRBJ2-7
TGCGCCAGCAGCTTGGCCCATCCAAGCACAGATACGCAGTATTTT CASSLAHPSTDTQYF TRBV5-1 NA 15 NA TRBJ2-3
TGCAGCGTTGACCGAAGGGCAGGGGAAAAACTGTTTTTT CSVDRRAGEKLFF TRBV29-1 NA 13 NA TRBJ1-4
TGTGCCATCAGTGAGGACTCCCCACCTCGTGAGCAGTTCTTC CAISEDSPPREQFF TRBV10-3 NA 14 few TRBJ2-1
TGTGCCAGCAGTGACCCTTATGGCTACACCTTC CASSDPYGYTF TRBV2 NA 11 NA TRBJ1-2
TGTGCCAGCAGTCCCGGACAGGGAAACACCATATATTTT CASSPGQGNTIYF TRBV6-5 NA 13 once TRBJ1-3
TGTGCCAGCGGCCACAGCTACGAGCAGTACTTC CASGHSYEQYF TRBV25-1 NA 11 NA TRBJ2-7
TGTGCCAGCACCCAGAACCAAAACTATGGCTACACCTTC CASTQNQNYGYTF TRBV9 NA 13 few TRBJ1-2
TGTGCCAGCAGCTCTACAGGGGATGGTTCACCCCTCCACTTT CASSSTGDGSPLHF TRBV7-9 TRBD1 14 NA TRBJ1-6
TGTGCCTGGGCATCTCCGGGGGGGCAAACTAATGAAAAACTGTTTTTT CAWASPGGQTNEKLFF TRBV30 NA 16 NA TRBJ1-4
TGTGCCAGCAGTATGACAGTTTCCGGCAATCAGCCCCAGCATTTT CASSMTVSGNQPQHF TRBV27 NA 15 few TRBJ1-5
TGTGCCAGCAGTGAGGGCAGGGGGCAGGGCCAGCCCCAGCATTTT CASSEGRGQGQPQHF TRBV2 TRBD1 15 few TRBJ1-5
TGTGCCAGCAGCCAAGATCTTTCGACAGCGTCTTATGGCTACACCTTC CASSQDLSTASYGYTF TRBV4-2 NA 16 NA TRBJ1-2
TGTGCCAGCAGTTTGAAGGGGTGGTACTCTGGAAACACCATATATTTT CASSLKGWYSGNTIYF TRBV28 NA 16 NA TRBJ1-3
TGTGCCAGCAGTGGACTGGGACAGGGATACAATGAGCAGTTCTTC CASSGLGQGYNEQFF TRBV2 TRBD1 15 NA TRBJ2-1